Sequencing of this T cell receptor beta chain was carried out in a study of identical twins. TCRdb fed the 5' RACE reads into MiXCR, producing one record per CDR3 protein. This sample yields approximately 550,000 distinct CDR3 sequences, of which about 20% are seen a single time; approximately 0.5% belongs to the top ten. Another study also made use of these data, one on yellow fever vaccine responses in identical twins.

The sequenced sample consisted of CD4+ T cells sorted from blood. This TCR derives from a woman younger than 30 in good health.

The CDR3 reads CASSSGQTLNTEAFF. In DNA, the CDR3 is TGTGCCAGCAGTTCCGGACAGACCCTTAACACTGAAGCTTTCTTT. This chain links TRBV6-5 with TRBJ1-1, with a weak D call TRBD1 (6 bases). The germline V gene has CDR1 MNHEY and CDR2 SVGAGI. The CDR3 is made up of 15 amino acids. The V end lost 4 bases, the J end lost 2 bases, and 14 bases lay between the germline ends.